This T cell receptor beta chain was sequenced for a study of shared clonotypes between healthy human individuals. As originally analysed: As immunoSEQ supplied junction-only sequences (without quality scores), filtering differed. Generated by immunoSEQ multiplex PCR, the TCRdb table keeps only in-frame clones and is missing some. That table is the source of V, J and clone size, and D and trimming were worked out from the DNA. The sample yields about 1.5 million clones, 95% to 99% seen once. Germline loops: CDR1 SGHTA, CDR2 FQGNSA. The CDR3 is 15 residues long. V trimming: 4 bases; J trimming: 0 bases; junction bases outside the gene matches: 5. For this clone: Its antigen is as yet unknown.

Overall study findings and caveats: The authors expected sequencing depth to affect clonotype sharing among donors.

Donors comprised only Caucasian adults living in Nashville, Tennessee. Splitting of CD4+ cells produced CD45RA+ naive and CD45RA-negative memory subsets. This TCR was recovered from a man aged 25-45 years in good health. The chain has TRBV7-2 and TRBJ2-7, with 8 bases matching TRBD1. The sample comprised naive CD4+ T cells sorted from blood. Noted subset: CD45RA+ positively selected. The CDR3 region is CASSSRTGSSYEQYF. In DNA form, the CDR3 reads TGTGCCAGCAGCTCTAGGACAGGGAGCTCCTACGAGCAGTACTTC.